This T cell receptor (beta chain) was identified in a study of cytotoxic CD8 clonotypes in ibrutinib-treated CLL. Overall study context: Across the patients, some ten were relapsed/refractory, roughly 16 treatment-naive and 17 to 18 IGHV unmutated.

Sequencing used immunoSEQ multiplex PCR; TCRdb keeps in-frame clones, though not all of them. Of more than 300,000 clones listed, 80% are singletons. V was shortened by 3 bases and J by 1 base, with 14 bases between the two germline ends. CDR3 length equals 15 residues. Germline CDR1 SQVTM, CDR2 ANQGSEA. Specimen: PBMCs, collected before ibrutinib treatment. The sequence came from a human donor with chronic lymphocytic leukemia. The chain uses TRBV29-1 and TRBJ2-3; perhaps TRBD2 as D (5 bases). The DNA of the CDR3 is TGCAGCGTTGAGGATACGGGGTCCCGCACAGATACGCAGTATTTT. As protein: CSVEDTGSRTDTQYF.